This T cell receptor beta chain was profiled in a study of tumor-infiltrating lymphocytes in primary liver carcinoma. For the study at large: Tumors measured about 4 to 10 cm and were stage T1-T3 N0M0. Overall study findings and caveats: Pairs of tumor regions overlapped more than tumor-adjacent and tumor-blood pairs did.

Remarks on this clonotype: Its cognate antigen is unknown.

V lost 6 bases to trimming and J lost 5 bases, with 12 bases between them. The CDR3 has 13 amino acids. Germline CDR1 is SGHAT and CDR2 is FQNNGV. cDNA specific to TCR beta was made from 450 to 650 ng of total RNA, with a constant-region primer employed for priming. Slightly modified ARM-PCR, run as three nested multiplex PCR rounds, produced the TCR beta libraries. Both of the initial two PCR rounds ran for nine to eleven cycles and employed TRBV1-TRBV30 forward primers alongside a C-beta reverse primer. TCRdb called the multiplex PCR reads again in MiXCR, with one record for every CDR3 protein. The sample records about 96,000 distinct CDR3 sequences, about 70% being singletons. From unsorted bulk tissue weighing roughly 17-34 mg, DNA and RNA were co-extracted. No treatment had been given to the patients, who were chronically infected with HBV.

The chain joins TRBV11-2 to TRBJ2-3; D uncertain. The sequenced sample consisted of tumor-adjacent normal liver tissue. This TCR came from a middle-aged man with primary liver carcinoma and hepatitis B virus infection. Here the CDR3 reads CASSFHNIDTQYF. The CDR3 coding sequence is TGTGCCAGCAGTTTCCATAACATAGATACGCAGTATTTT.